This T cell receptor beta chain appears in the sequencing data of a study of cytomegalovirus exposure and HLA in healthy donors. Study context: A preliminary data release comprised 80 million to 95 million unique TCRs obtained from HLA-typed donors.

The ends lost 2 bases at V and 4 bases at J; junction bases unmatched: 5. Looked up from germline, CDR1 is SGHNT and CDR2 is YYREEE (reference sequence). The CDR3 length is 15 residues. With regard to this clone: Its antigen remains unidentified.

Findings and caveats of the study: In vitro, a few CMV-associated chains proved specific for CMV antigens. Later analysis identified about 18,000 TCR beta sequences associated with HLA alleles, using a false discovery rate threshold of 0.05. In a later analysis, TCR beta V- and J-gene trimming was associated with a missense DCLRE1C variant.

Both 60 Vbeta primers and 13 Jbeta primers went into the PCR. This table comes from immunoSEQ multiplex PCR, and its TCRdb copy is limited to in-frame clones, with some not included. The sample records some 130,000 clones, 80% being singletons. The TCR originated in a man aged 25 to 40 in good health and CMV-seronegative. The rearrangement links TRBV5-4 to TRBJ2-5, with 10 bases fitting TRBD2. The sequenced sample was PBMCs. CDR3: CASSFLLAGAETQYF. The CDR3 DNA is TGTGCCAGCAGCTTTCTTCTAGCGGGAGCAGAGACCCAGTACTTC.